This TCR beta chain was captured in a study of cytomegalovirus exposure and HLA in healthy donors. The primer mix had 60 Vbeta and 13 Jbeta primers. Repertoires were generated with immunoSEQ multiplex PCR, while TCRdb's copy carries only in-frame clones and drops some. Of 150,000 to 200,000 clones detected, about 85% appear once; the ten largest clones hold 1.6%. V lost 4 bases to trimming and J lost 6 bases, with 15 bases between them. CDR3 size: 14 residues. From germline, CDR1 is LNHDA and CDR2 SQIVND (reference sequence). The source material was PBMCs. The chain links TRBV19 to TRBJ1-1, with a weak D call TRBD1 (6 bases). The sequence derives from a woman aged 45-65 years in good health and CMV-seronegative. In nucleotides, the CDR3 is TGTGCCAGTAGTACCACAGGGTGGTGGGCTGAAGCTTTCTTT. This gives the protein CASSTTGWWAEAFF.